This T cell receptor beta chain was recovered during a study of control samples from healthy donors and cancer patients. The protocol was immunoSEQ multiplex PCR, while the TCRdb copy is restricted to in-frame clones and leaves out a portion. The sample consists of around 250,000 clones, about four fifths of them appearing once. The V gene's germline CDR1 is LGHNT and CDR2 FRNRAP. The CDR3 sequence is 11 residues long. The gene calls are TRBV12-5 and TRBJ2-1, with TRBD2 as a possible D gene (6 bases). This receptor was identified in a woman aged 55-69 years with lung cancer. The sequencing sample was made of PBMCs. DNA for the CDR3: TGTGCCGAGTGGGGGGACAATGAGCAGTTCTTC. Amino acid sequence: CAEWGDNEQFF. The full variable domain, completed using reference TRBV12-5 and TRBJ2-1, is DARVTQTPRHKVTEMGQEVTMRCQPILGHNTVFWYRQTMMQGLELLAYFRNRAPLDDSGMPKDRFSAEMPDATLATLKIQPSEPRDSAVYFCAEWGDNEQFFGPGTRLTVL.